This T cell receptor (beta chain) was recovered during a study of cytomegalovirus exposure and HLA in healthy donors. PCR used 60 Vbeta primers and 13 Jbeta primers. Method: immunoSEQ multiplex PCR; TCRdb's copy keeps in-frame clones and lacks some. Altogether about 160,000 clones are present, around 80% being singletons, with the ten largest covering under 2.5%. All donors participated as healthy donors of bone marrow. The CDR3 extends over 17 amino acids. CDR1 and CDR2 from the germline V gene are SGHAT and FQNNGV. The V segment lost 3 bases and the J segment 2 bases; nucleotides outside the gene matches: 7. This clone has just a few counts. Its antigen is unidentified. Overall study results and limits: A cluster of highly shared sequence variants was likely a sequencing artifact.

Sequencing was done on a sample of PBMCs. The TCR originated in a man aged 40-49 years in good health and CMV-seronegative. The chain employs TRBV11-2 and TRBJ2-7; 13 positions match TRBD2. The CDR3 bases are TGTGCCAGCAGCTTCAGCGGCACTAGCGGGAGGGCCTACGAGCAGTACTTC. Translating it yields CASSFSGTSGRAYEQYF.